The present entry profiles one T cell receptor beta chain with its context. These data belong to a study of response to subunit inactivated influenza vaccine. V dropped 2 bases and J dropped 1; count of bases not matched to a gene: 2. The CDR3 sequence is 15 residues long. Germline loops: CDR1 MNHEY, CDR2 SVGAGI. TCRdb itself ran the RT-PCR reads through MiXCR, one entry per CDR3 protein. The profile shows more than 500,000 distinct CDR3 sequences, about 11% of them singletons. These same data were also listed under a study on T cells expressing NK-cell markers. That paper states: For TCR beta, cDNA was produced by 5'RACE template switching with UMIs. Source material for TCR beta repertoires consisted of sorted CD3+CD56+NKG2C+, CD3+CD56+NKG2C- and CD3+CD56-NKG2C+ T cells. In several experiments, sorting was restricted to alpha-beta TCR T cells by an anti-gamma-delta TCR antibody. A few of the donors also had these clonotypes leading their CD3+CD56-NKG2C+ fraction. It is unclear if expanded NKG2C-expressing clones target HCMV antigens.

This receptor was identified in a man aged 50-59 years who received an inactivated influenza vaccine. This sample comprised PBMCs from blood, obtained on the day of vaccination. The chain links TRBV6-5 to TRBJ2-3, with TRBD1 matching 8 bases. The CDR3 bases are TGTGCCAGCAGTTACCTGGACAGGGGCACAGATACGCAGTATTTT. It is translated as CASSYLDRGTDTQYF.